This T cell receptor (beta chain) was observed in a study of T cells in Graves' hyperthyroidism and ophthalmopathy. This clonotype was detected many times. Amplified TCR beta CDR3 regions derived from RNA transcripts. TCR CDR3 underwent first-round RT-PCR with the HTBI primer set. TCRdb fed the multiplex PCR reads into MiXCR, producing one record per CDR3 protein. The sample contains fewer than 900,000 distinct CDR3 sequences, 15% to 20% of which appear only once. The ends lost 5 bases at V and 4 bases at J; junction bases unmatched: 11. Per germline, CDR1 DFQATT and CDR2 SNEGSKA (reference sequence). CDR3 size: 14 residues.

The TCR sequence derives from a woman between 45 and 65 years old with Graves' hyperthyroidism that later progressed to Graves' ophthalmopathy. This chain connects TRBV20-1 to TRBJ2-7; 7 bases map to TRBD1. Sequencing was done on a sample of blood. For the CDR3, the DNA is TGCAGTGCTTCGCCGGGACAGAAGTTGTACGAGCAGTACTTC. Amino acid sequence: CSASPGQKLYEQYF.